Sequencing of this T cell receptor beta chain was carried out in a study of PD-1 blockade in classical Hodgkin lymphoma. After autologous stem cell transplantation all patients relapsed, and prior brentuximab vedotin exposure differed between cohorts. Produced via immunoSEQ multiplex PCR; TCRdb's table is partial and in-frame only. The sample has under 95,000 clones, around 90% seen once. V shed 5 bases, J shed 2 bases, and the junction held 8 bases outside the gene matches. Germline V gene data show CDR1 as SGHAT and CDR2 as FQNNGV. There are 15 residues in the CDR3. The input for sequencing was peripheral blood mononuclear cells (PBMCs), taken before the second cycle of nivolumab. The V and J genes are TRBV11-2 and TRBJ2-7; 8 bases align to TRBD1. This receptor was taken from a human donor with classical Hodgkin lymphoma. This CDR3 is CASSRRDRQTYEQYF. The CDR3 coding sequence is TGTGCCAGCAGCCGCCGGGACAGGCAAACCTACGAGCAGTACTTC.